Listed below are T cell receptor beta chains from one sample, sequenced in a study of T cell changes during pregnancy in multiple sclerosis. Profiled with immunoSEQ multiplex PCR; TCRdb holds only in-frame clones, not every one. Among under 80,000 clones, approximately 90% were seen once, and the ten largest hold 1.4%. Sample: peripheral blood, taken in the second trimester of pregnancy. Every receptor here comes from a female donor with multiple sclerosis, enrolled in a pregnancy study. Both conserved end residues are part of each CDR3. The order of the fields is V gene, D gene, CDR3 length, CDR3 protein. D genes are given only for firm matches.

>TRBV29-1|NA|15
CSLPRTERIGNTIYF
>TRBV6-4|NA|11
CASGEGYGYTF
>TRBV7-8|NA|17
CASSLGVRVGAYNEQFF
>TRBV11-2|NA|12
CASSHERNEQFF
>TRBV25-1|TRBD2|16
CASSGKKREGQGELFF
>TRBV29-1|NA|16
CSAFIGWQGWGYGYTF
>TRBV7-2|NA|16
CASSFHGTGNTGELFF
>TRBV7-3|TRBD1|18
CASSLGPGTGSSTDTQYF
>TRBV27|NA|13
CASSRRLNTEAFF
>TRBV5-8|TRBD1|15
CASSRGSGGSETQYF
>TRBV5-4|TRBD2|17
CASSRTSGGGGTDTQYF
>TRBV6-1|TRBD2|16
CASSVSLAGEQETQYF
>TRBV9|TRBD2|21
CASSPRPGTSGSGRITDTQYF
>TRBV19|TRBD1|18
CASSIAYFRGRRTGELFF
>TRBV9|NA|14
CASSLDGNNEKLFF
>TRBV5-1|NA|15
CASSLGQQGTTEAFF
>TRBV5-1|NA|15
CASSLFEGLETEAFF
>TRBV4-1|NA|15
CASSREPSSGNTIYF
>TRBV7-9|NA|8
CATNRAGF
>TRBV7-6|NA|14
CASSPAGGGYGYTF
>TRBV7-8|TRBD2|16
CASSPSGGASTDTQYF
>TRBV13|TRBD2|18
CASSPRLAGGKSTDTQYF
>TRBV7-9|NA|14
CASSPQIMNTEAFF
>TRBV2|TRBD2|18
CASSNLAGAYVGTDTQYF
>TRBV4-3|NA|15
CASSETAPGSNIQYF
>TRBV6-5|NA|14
CASSYFGGREGYTF
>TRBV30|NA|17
CDSAQGGVTSGANVLTF
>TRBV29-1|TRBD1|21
CSVDMAKRKRDRGVGNQPQHF
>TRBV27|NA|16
CASRISLNTGNTEAFF
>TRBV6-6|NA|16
CASSYSGHNEGSTIYF
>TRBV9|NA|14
CASSTLSSGNTIYF